This T cell receptor (beta chain) was documented in a study of T cells in Graves' hyperthyroidism and ophthalmopathy. The sample holds many counts of this clonotype. Its specificity is unknown. General study points: Most thyroid clonotypes with frequency above 0.001 were detected in blood.

Amplification targeted TCR beta CDR3 regions from RNA transcripts. The TCR CDR3 first-round RT-PCR relied on the HTBI primer set. Each CDR3 protein gets one entry after TCRdb re-called the multiplex PCR reads with MiXCR. Found here are approximately 380,000 distinct CDR3 sequences, 15% to 20% of them singletons; the top ten hold about 3.5%. The length of the CDR3 is 15 residues. The germline CDR1 and CDR2 sequences are DFQATT and SNEGSKA (reference sequence). V lost 2 bases, J lost 0 bases, and 6 bases stayed unmatched. The clonotype comes from a woman aged 18-29 years with Graves' hyperthyroidism. Sequences were obtained from blood. The chain combines TRBV20-1 with TRBJ2-7; 8 bases match TRBD1. The DNA of the CDR3 is TGCAGTGCTAGATCCAGACAGGGGAGCTCCTACGAGCAGTACTTC. Translating it yields CSARSRQGSSYEQYF.